A single sample gave rise to the 5 T cell receptor beta chains below, sequenced in a study of blood T cell repertoires in COVID-19. Sequenced by immunoSEQ multiplex PCR; TCRdb stores in-frame clones only, minus some. The sample carries roughly 240,000 clones, approximately 82% recorded once. The specimen sequenced was peripheral blood. These receptors all stem from a man aged 35 to 55 who had recovered from COVID-19.

The chain carries TRBV5-1 and TRBJ1-1; TRBD1 matches 8 bases. J lost 4 bases, V lost 4 bases, and 9 bases had no gene match. The CDR3 contains 15 residues. Germline CDR1 and CDR2: SGHRS and YFSETQ. The CDR3 coding sequence is TGCGCCAGCAGCGTTGGGGACAGGATAAGCACTGAAGCTTTCTTT. Protein product: CASSVGDRISTEAFF. Using reference TRBV5-1 and TRBJ1-1 for the parts outside the CDR3, the full variable domain is KAGVTQTPRYLIKTRGQQVTLSCSPISGHRSVSWYQQTPGQGLQFLFEYFSETQRNKGNFPGRFSGRQFSNSRSEMNVSTLELGDSALYLCASSVGDRISTEAFFGQGTRLTVV.

V is TRBV24-1 and J is TRBJ2-3; 7 bases line up with TRBD1. With V trimmed by 4 bases and J by 10 bases, 7 bases remained unmatched. Germline CDR1 and CDR2: KGHDR and SFDVKD. The CDR3 runs to 13 residues. In DNA, the CDR3 is TGTGCCACCAGTGACCCAGGGACAGAAGCGCAGTATTTT. Protein: CATSDPGTEAQYF.

The chain joins TRBV6-5 to TRBJ1-1; weak D call: TRBD1 (5 bases). Trimming stripped 0 bases from V and 6 bases from J, with 17 bases between. Germline lookup yields CDR1 MNHEY and CDR2 SVGAGI. This CDR3 is built from 16 residues. DNA of the CDR3: TGTGCCAGCAGTTACTCTTTTCTTCGAGGGGAGGCTGAAGCTTTCTTT. This translates into CASSYSFLRGEAEAFF.

The CDR3 sequence: CAISEYDSANTGELFF. Here the CDR3 DNA reads TGTGCCATCAGTGAGTACGACAGCGCGAACACCGGGGAGCTGTTTTTT. This chain connects TRBV10-3 to TRBJ2-2; D may be TRBD1 (5 bases). The V gene lost 1 base and the J gene lost 0 bases, with 9 bases spanning the gap. The CDR3 is 16 amino acids. The germline V gene encodes CDR1 ENHRY and CDR2 SYGVKD.

The chain combines TRBV10-3 with TRBJ2-3, with 7 bases lining up with TRBD2. The germline V gene encodes CDR1 ENHRY and CDR2 SYGVKD. The CDR3 totals 13 residues. J gave up 4 bases and V 10 bases, and 8 bases lay outside the gene matches. CDR3 in DNA: TGTGCCACCTTTGCGGGAGTGGCAGATACGCAGTATTTT. It yields the protein CATFAGVADTQYF.